These T cell receptor beta chains were read from a single sample in a study of Ad26.COV2.S vaccination and SARS-CoV-2 variants. The data were produced by immunoSEQ multiplex PCR, yet TCRdb's version contains in-frame clones alone and is incomplete. Found here are fewer than 600,000 clones, 80% to 90% of them singletons; the top ten hold 1.5% to 2%. The material was peripheral blood, obtained in a trial of Ad26.COV2.S vaccine versus placebo. The receptors originated from a person aged 18-60 years who received the Ad26.COV2.S COVID-19 vaccine or a placebo. The CDR3 runs from the conserved cysteine through the conserved F or W. D genes are given only for firm matches. Only part of the rows carry a size: once, few, many, or a class if the clone is expanded.

j_gene,len,abundance,v_gene,d_gene,CDR3nt,CDR3aa
TRBJ1-6,15,-,TRBV27,-,TGTGCCAGCAGTTTAGGGGTCAGGGGAATTTCACCCCTCCACTTT,CASSLGVRGISPLHF
TRBJ2-2,17,-,TRBV18,-,TGTGCCAGCTCACACTTCCGTACAGCTCCGAACACCGGGGAGCTGTTTTTT,CASSHFRTAPNTGELFF
TRBJ2-7,14,few,TRBV20-1,-,TGCAGTGCTAGTATTTATGGCCGTACCTACGAGCAGTACTTC,CSASIYGRTYEQYF
TRBJ2-7,14,-,TRBV5-1,-,TGCGCCAGCAGCGTGATCGACCAAGGGTACGAGCAGTACTTC,CASSVIDQGYEQYF
TRBJ2-3,17,-,TRBV30,TRBD2,TGTGCCTGGAGCGCAGCCCGGACTAGCTTTGGGGGGGATACGCAGTATTTT,CAWSAARTSFGGDTQYF
TRBJ2-7,15,-,TRBV7-9,TRBD1,TGTGCCAGCAGCTTAGAACAGGGGTTTTGGCATGAGCAGTACTTC,CASSLEQGFWHEQYF
TRBJ2-2,14,-,TRBV6-4,-,TGTGCCAGCAGTGAGGATGAGGGGTACGGGGAGCTGTTTTTT,CASSEDEGYGELFF
TRBJ1-1,16,-,TRBV6-5,-,TGTGCCAGCAGTTACTCGGCAGGGCGAATCGACACTGAAGCTTTCTTT,CASSYSAGRIDTEAFF
TRBJ2-7,13,-,TRBV6-5,-,TGTGCCAGCAGTACGGGCCCGGCCTACGAGCAGTACTTC,CASSTGPAYEQYF
TRBJ2-1,13,-,TRBV27,-,TGTGCCAGCAGTCCCGGGCAACGGAATGAGCAGTTCTTC,CASSPGQRNEQFF
TRBJ2-1,16,-,TRBV6-4,TRBD2,TGTGCCAGCAGTGAAAGTTCGGGGGGAGGCTACAATGAGCAGTTCTTC,CASSESSGGGYNEQFF
TRBJ2-5,15,-,TRBV7-7,-,TGTGCTAGCAGCTTGTCTCTCGGAGTAGGTGAGACCCAGTACTTC,CASSLSLGVGETQYF
TRBJ1-2,14,once,TRBV6-1,-,TGTGCCAGCAGTGAAGCAAACAGCCTGGAGAGCCACACCTTC,CASSEANSLESHTF
TRBJ1-2,14,-,TRBV5-5,-,TGTGCCAGCAGCTTGGCTACCACCGGGTATGGCTACACCTTC,CASSLATTGYGYTF
TRBJ1-2,12,-,TRBV5-4,-,TGTGCCAGCAGCTTGACAGAGTATGGCTACACCTTC,CASSLTEYGYTF
TRBJ2-6,15,-,TRBV9,-,TGTGCCAGCAGCCTCGCCCCGTCTGGGGCCAACGTCCTGACTTTC,CASSLAPSGANVLTF
TRBJ2-1,14,-,TRBV5-1,TRBD2,TGCGCCAGCAGCTTGGCGGGACTAAACAATGAGCAGTTCTTC,CASSLAGLNNEQFF
TRBJ1-1,20,-,TRBV4-1,-,TGCGCCAGCAGCCAAGATCTGGGCCTCATCGGGGGAATTCCGAACACTGAAGCTTTCTTT,CASSQDLGLIGGIPNTEAFF
TRBJ2-1,17,-,TRBV5-4,-,TGTGCCAGCAGTGGCCCCCTAGGCGGAAGCTCCTACAATGAGCAGTTCTTC,CASSGPLGGSSYNEQFF
TRBJ1-3,15,-,TRBV5-6,-,TGTGCCAGCAGCTTGTTCCAGAGCTCTGGAAACACCATATATTTT,CASSLFQSSGNTIYF
TRBJ1-5,15,few,TRBV7-6,-,TGTGCCAGCAGCTTAAGGGTCGGGGCGAATCAGCCCCAGCATTTT,CASSLRVGANQPQHF
TRBJ1-4,14,-,TRBV7-8,-,TGTGCCAGCAGCCGGGGGGGGTCTAATGAAAAACTGTTTTTT,CASSRGGSNEKLFF
TRBJ1-2,9,few,TRBV20-1,-,TGCAGTGCAAGGTCCGGGGACGGCTTC,CSARSGDGF
TRBJ1-4,15,-,TRBV13,-,TGTGCCAGCAGCTTGCATAGTTCAACTAATGAAAAACTGTTTTTT,CASSLHSSTNEKLFF
TRBJ2-3,15,-,TRBV14,-,TGTGCCAGCAGCCTAACAGGGTTTCCGACAGATACGCAGTATTTT,CASSLTGFPTDTQYF
TRBJ1-2,14,-,TRBV28,TRBD1,TGTGCCAGCAGTCCATGGGACAGCGGCCCGGGCTACACCTTC,CASSPWDSGPGYTF
TRBJ2-3,15,-,TRBV7-3,TRBD2,TGTGCCAGCAGCCAGACTAGCGGCAGCACAGATACGCAGTATTTT,CASSQTSGSTDTQYF
TRBJ2-4,15,-,TRBV28,-,TGTGCCAGCAGTTTATCGGTGGACCGACCAAACATTCAGTACTTC,CASSLSVDRPNIQYF
TRBJ2-5,13,-,TRBV3-1/TRBV3-2,-,TGTGCCAGCAGCCAAAGCCCATCTGAGACCCAGTACTTC,CASSQSPSETQYF
TRBJ1-1,16,-,TRBV5-4,-,TGTGCCAGCAGCTCCCCCAGGGATACGACGGTCACTGAAGCTTTCTTT,CASSSPRDTTVTEAFF
TRBJ2-7,16,-,TRBV5-1,TRBD2,TGCGCCAGCAGATCATCCGGGACTAGCGGAGCCTACGAGCAGTACTTC,CASRSSGTSGAYEQYF
TRBJ1-2,16,-,TRBV5-1,TRBD1,TGCGCCAGCAGCTTCCAAGGACAGGGAAGTAAGGGTGGCTACACCTTC,CASSFQGQGSKGGYTF
TRBJ2-7,15,-,TRBV9,TRBD2,TGTGCCAGCAGCGTAGTGGCGGGGGGGCTGGAAGAGCAGTACTTC,CASSVVAGGLEEQYF
TRBJ2-5,13,-,TRBV3-1/TRBV3-2,-,TGTGCCAGCAGCCATCGGGGGTCCGGGACCCAGTACTTC,CASSHRGSGTQYF
TRBJ2-3,16,-,TRBV10-3,-,TGTGCCATCAGTGAGCGCTTAGCTGGAGAATCAGATACGCAGTATTTT,CAISERLAGESDTQYF
TRBJ2-3,10,few,TRBV29-1,-,TGCAGCGTCTGGGACTCCTTGCAGTATTTT,CSVWDSLQYF
TRBJ2-2,14,-,TRBV7-9,-,TGTGCCAGCAGCTTAGTACTTTACACCGGAGAGCTGTTTTTT,CASSLVLYTGELFF
TRBJ1-2,14,once,TRBV27,-,TGTGCCAGCAGTTTATCGGCAGATATCTATGGCTACACCTTC,CASSLSADIYGYTF
TRBJ1-2,14,once,TRBV4-3,-,TGCGCCAGCAGCCAAGATAGCAGGGGTCATGGCTACACCTTC,CASSQDSRGHGYTF
TRBJ2-7,13,-,TRBV7-6,TRBD1,TGTGCCAGCAGCCCTCTACAGGGGCTTGAGCAGTACTTC,CASSPLQGLEQYF
TRBJ2-5,16,-,TRBV5-1,-,TGCGCCAGCAGCTTGGTGGGCTCCGAGAAGGAAGAGACCCAGTACTTC,CASSLVGSEKEETQYF